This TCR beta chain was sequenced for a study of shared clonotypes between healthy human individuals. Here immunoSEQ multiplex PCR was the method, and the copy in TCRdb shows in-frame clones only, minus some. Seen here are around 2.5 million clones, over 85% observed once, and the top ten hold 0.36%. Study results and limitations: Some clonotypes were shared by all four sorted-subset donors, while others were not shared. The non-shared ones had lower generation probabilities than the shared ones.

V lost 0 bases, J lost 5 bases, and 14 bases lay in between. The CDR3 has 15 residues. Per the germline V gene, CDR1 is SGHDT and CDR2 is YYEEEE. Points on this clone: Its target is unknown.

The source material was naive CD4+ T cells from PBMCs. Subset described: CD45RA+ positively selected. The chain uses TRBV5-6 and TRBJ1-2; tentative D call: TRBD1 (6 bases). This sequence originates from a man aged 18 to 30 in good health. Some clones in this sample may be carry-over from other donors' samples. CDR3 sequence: CASSLEGAGVYGYTF. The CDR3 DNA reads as TGTGCCAGCAGCTTGGAAGGCGCAGGGGTTTATGGCTACACCTTC.